This T cell receptor beta chain came from a study of blood T cell repertoires in COVID-19 (TCRdb year 2020). Describing the broader study: Samples from collaborators originated in the United States, Italy and Spain and spanned both the acute and convalescent phases of COVID-19. The prospective study material was composed of cDNA or gDNA derived from T cells, B-cell-depleted T cells, or PBMCs. The samples were drawn from two sources: the first 160 participants of the ongoing ImmuneRACE study, and over 1,000 subjects contributed by 6 global collaborators. A freely available public database, intended as a resource for researchers studying the immune response to SARS-CoV-2, is where the repertoires were released. Where HLA class I and class II types were available, the types were taken from metadata supplied by the sample provider, not from assay-based typing. Deeply sampled blood TCRbeta repertoires from subjects exposed to, actively infected with, or recovered from COVID-19 were included in the dataset. The sample metadata nearly always contained a de-identified subject ID, COVID-19 status, age in years and sex. Study-wide conclusions, independent of this receptor: How much clinical and demographic metadata was included differed by source and by participant, and the metadata was provided uncurated.

V drops 0 bases and J drops 1 base, leaving 9 bases in between. Including the terminal cysteine and phenylalanine, the CDR3 comprises 15 residues. Only the CDR3 region is kept as DNA, spanning 45 bases read in frame from base 1. Via the germline V gene, CDR1 is SGHRS and CDR2 YFSETQ. Turning to this clone: The clone's antigen remains unknown. Per-base qualities were not stored, and no clone one base away is much larger.

At one collaborating source in Seattle, patients were enrolled during active infection and were followed longitudinally through the course of disease. Collaborating institutions collected whole blood in K2EDTA tubes following their own protocols. For TCRbeta analysis, collaborator samples were shipped as frozen whole blood, as isolated PBMCs, or as DNA extracted from either sample type. The immunoSEQ Assay, a bias-controlled multiplex PCR, was used to amplify TCRbeta CDR3 regions from genomic DNA. In the original analysis: The number of nucleated cells in each sample was estimated from the amplification of reference gene primers within the assay. To quantify the absolute abundance of each unique TCRbeta CDR3 rearrangement, sequence reads were collapsed and filtered. Productive Simpson clonality was computed per sample as the square root of Simpson's diversity index over productive rearrangements. TCRdb carries this immuneACCESS record with in-frame sequences only. Its versions omit some clonotypes, under half of them owing to an unresolved V gene in the studies checked, with the rest unexplained. V and J calls plus clone size are reproduced from that table; the DNA served to infer D and trimming. This sample gives 80,000 to 100,000 clones in total; over 65% of them show up just once. The ten largest clones represent about 3.9% of the sample.

The source material was peripheral blood. The rearranged chain carries TRBV5-1 and TRBJ2-3; a weak D assignment points to TRBD1 (5 bases agree). The sequence was obtained from a man in his sixties or seventies with COVID-19, enrolled during active disease. The CDR3 sequence is CASSLEGSGTDTQYF. The sequenced DNA is TGCGCCAGCAGCTTGGAGGGGTCGGGCACAGATACGCAGTATTTT.